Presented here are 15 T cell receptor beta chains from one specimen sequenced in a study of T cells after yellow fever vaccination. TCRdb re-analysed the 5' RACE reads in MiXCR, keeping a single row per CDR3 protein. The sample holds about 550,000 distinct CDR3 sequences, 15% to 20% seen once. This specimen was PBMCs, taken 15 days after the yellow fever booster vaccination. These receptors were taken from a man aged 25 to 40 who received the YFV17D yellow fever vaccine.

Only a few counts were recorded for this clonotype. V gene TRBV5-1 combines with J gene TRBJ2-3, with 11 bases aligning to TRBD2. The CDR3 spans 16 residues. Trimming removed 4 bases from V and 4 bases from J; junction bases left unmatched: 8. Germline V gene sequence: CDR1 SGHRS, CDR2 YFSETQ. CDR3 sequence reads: CASSGKLAGDADTQYF. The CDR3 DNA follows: TGCGCCAGCAGCGGAAAACTAGCGGGAGACGCAGATACGCAGTATTTT.

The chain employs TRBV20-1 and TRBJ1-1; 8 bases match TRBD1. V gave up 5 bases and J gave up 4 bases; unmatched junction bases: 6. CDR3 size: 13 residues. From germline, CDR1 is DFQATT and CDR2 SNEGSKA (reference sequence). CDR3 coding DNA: TGCAGTGCTTATACCGACAGGGGCACTGAAGCTTTCTTT. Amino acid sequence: CSAYTDRGTEAFF.

CDR3 sequence reads: CATSRVGRGDYEQYF. In DNA form, the CDR3 reads TGTGCCACCAGCAGAGTTGGTCGGGGCGACTACGAGCAGTACTTC. The chain combines TRBV15 with TRBJ2-7; TRBD1 or TRBD2 may be the D gene (5 bases each). The germline V and J ends were trimmed by 1 base and 3 bases, with 13 bases remaining between them. The CDR3 totals 15 residues. Germline CDR1 LNHNV, CDR2 YYDKDF (reference sequence).

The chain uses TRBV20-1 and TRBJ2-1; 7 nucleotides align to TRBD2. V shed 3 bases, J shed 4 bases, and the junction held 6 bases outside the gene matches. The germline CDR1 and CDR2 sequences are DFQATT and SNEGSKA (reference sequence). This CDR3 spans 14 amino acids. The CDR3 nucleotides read TGCAGTGCTAGGGGGGACTACCGTTACAATGAGCAGTTCTTC. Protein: CSARGDYRYNEQFF.

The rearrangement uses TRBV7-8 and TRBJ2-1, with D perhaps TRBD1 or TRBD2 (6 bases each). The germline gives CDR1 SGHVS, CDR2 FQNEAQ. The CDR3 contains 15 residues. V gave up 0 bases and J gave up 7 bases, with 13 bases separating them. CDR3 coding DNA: TGTGCCAGCAGCTTAGCCGGGGGCAGGTTGAATGAGCAGTTCTTC. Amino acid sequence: CASSLAGGRLNEQFF.

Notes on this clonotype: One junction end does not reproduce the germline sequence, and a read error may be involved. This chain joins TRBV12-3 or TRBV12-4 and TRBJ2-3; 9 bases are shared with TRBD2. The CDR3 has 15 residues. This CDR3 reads CASRRAGGLSDTEYF. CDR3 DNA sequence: TGTGCCAGCAGACGAGCGGGAGGTCTTTCTGATACGGAGTATTTT.

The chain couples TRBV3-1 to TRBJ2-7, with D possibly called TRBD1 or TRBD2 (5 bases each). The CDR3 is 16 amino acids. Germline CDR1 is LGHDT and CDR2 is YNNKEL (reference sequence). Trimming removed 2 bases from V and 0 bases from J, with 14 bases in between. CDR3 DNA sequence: TGTGCCAGCAGCCAAACCGGGACGGCAAACTCCTACGAGCAGTACTTC. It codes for CASSQTGTANSYEQYF.

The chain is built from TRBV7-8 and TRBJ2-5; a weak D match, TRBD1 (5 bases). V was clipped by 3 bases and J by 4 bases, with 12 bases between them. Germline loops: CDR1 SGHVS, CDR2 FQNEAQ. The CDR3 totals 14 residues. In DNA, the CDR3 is TGTGCCAGCAGCTTCCGCAGGGTTTCAGAGACCCAGTACTTC. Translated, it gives CASSFRRVSETQYF.

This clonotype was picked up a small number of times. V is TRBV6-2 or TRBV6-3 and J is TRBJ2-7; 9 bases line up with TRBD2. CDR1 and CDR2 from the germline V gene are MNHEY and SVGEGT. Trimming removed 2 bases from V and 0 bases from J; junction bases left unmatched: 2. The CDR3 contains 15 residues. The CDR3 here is CASSYLAGPSYEQYF. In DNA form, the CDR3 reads TGTGCCAGCAGTTACCTAGCGGGGCCCTCCTACGAGCAGTACTTC.

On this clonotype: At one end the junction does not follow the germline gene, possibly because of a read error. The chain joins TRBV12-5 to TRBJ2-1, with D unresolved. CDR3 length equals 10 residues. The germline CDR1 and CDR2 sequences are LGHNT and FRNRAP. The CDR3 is CVSGYNEQFF. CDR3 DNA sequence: TGTGTTAGTGGGTACAATGAGCAGTTCTTC.

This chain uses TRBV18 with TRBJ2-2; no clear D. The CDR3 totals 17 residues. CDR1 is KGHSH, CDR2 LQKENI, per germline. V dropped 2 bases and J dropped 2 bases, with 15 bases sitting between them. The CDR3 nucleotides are TGTGCCAGCTCACCAACGGAGTTTCCGGGCAACACCGGGGAGCTGTTTTTT. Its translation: CASSPTEFPGNTGELFF. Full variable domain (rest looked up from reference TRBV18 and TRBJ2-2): NAGVMQNPRHLVRRRGQEARLRCSPMKGHSHVYWYRQLPEEGLKFMVYLQKENIIDESGMPKERFSAEFPKEGPSILRIQQVVRGDSAAYFCASSPTEFPGNTGELFFGEGSRLTVL.

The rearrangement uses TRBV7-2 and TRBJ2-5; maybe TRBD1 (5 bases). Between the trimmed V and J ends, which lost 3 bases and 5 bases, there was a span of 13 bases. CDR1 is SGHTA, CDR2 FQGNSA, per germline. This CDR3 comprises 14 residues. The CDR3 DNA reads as TGTGCCAGCAGCTTGGGCGGCAGGGCGGAGACCCAGTACTTC. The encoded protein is CASSLGGRAETQYF.

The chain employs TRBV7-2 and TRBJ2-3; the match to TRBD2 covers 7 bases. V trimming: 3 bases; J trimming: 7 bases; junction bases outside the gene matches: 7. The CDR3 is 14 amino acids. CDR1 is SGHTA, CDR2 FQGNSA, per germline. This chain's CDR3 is CASSLASGANTQYF. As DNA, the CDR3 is TGTGCCAGCAGCTTGGCTAGCGGAGCAAATACGCAGTATTTT.

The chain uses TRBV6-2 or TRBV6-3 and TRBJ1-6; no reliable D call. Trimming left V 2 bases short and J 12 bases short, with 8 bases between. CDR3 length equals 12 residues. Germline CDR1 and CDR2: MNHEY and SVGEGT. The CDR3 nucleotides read TGTGCCAGCAGTTACAAGGAACGACCCCTCCACTTT. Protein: CASSYKERPLHF.

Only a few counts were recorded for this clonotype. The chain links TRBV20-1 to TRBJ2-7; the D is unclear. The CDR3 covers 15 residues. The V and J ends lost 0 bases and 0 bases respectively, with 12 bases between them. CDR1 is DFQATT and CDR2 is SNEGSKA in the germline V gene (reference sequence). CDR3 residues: CSARDLGPGSYEQYF. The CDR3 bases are TGCAGTGCTAGAGATCTCGGACCGGGCTCCTACGAGCAGTACTTC.